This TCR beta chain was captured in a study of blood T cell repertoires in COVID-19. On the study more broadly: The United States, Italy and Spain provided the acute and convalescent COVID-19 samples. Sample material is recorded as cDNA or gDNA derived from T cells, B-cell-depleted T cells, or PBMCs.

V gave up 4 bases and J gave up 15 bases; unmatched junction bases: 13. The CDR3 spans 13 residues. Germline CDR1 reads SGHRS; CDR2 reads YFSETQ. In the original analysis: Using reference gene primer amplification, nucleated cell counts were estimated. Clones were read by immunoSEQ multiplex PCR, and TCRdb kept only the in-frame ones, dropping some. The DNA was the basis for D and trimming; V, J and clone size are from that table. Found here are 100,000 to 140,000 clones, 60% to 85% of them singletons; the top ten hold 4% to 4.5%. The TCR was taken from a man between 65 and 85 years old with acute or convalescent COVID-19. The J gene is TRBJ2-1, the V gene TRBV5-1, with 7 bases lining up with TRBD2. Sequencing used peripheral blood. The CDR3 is CASSVGVGGGRFF. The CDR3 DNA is TGCGCCAGCAGCGTCGGCGTTGGGGGGGGACGGTTCTTC.